The following is a T cell receptor beta chain sequence with its context. Its antigen is undetermined. The method was immunoSEQ multiplex PCR; TCRdb's version includes in-frame clones alone and lacks a portion of them. The table has 55,000 to 80,000 clones, roughly 94% seen once. The sample originates from a study of cytomegalovirus exposure and HLA in healthy donors. V was pared by 3 bases and J by 6 bases, with 10 bases of the junction left unmatched. The CDR3 consists of 17 residues. From germline, CDR1 is SGHVS and CDR2 FQNEAQ. Regarding the study as a whole: 150 to 200 TCR beta chains were listed as cytomegalovirus-associated. Under in vitro conditions, a few CMV-associated chains were confirmed as specific for CMV antigens. The dataset shows that most TCR sequences were rare, while some public TCRs occurred in many donors. The classifier was said to identify cytomegalovirus status with high specificity and sensitivity.

This rearrangement joins TRBV7-8 to TRBJ2-1; the match to TRBD2 covers 11 bases. The sample taken for sequencing was PBMCs. The TCR sequence derives from a woman aged 18-29 years in good health and CMV-seropositive. The CDR3 region has the DNA TGTGCCAGCAGCTTCAATAGCGGGAGGGGAGTAGGCAATGAGCAGTTCTTC. This encodes CASSFNSGRGVGNEQFF.